The clone carrying this T cell receptor beta chain appeared a few times. Specified time point: pre-treatment sample, taken before nivolumab and TIL therapy. Most excised metastases sampled were pleural nodules or supraclavicular lymph nodes. Tumor harvest preceded PD-1/PD-L1 blockade, followed by nivolumab treatment. Stage 4 NSCLC adults joined between 2017 and January 2020. Sequencing used immunoSEQ v3. Clones were sequenced by immunoSEQ multiplex PCR, and TCRdb holds only the in-frame ones, with some missing. The repertoire holds around 6,000 clones, less than 70% seen once, with around 6% in the top ten. The data derive from a study of TIL therapy for anti-PD-1-resistant metastatic lung cancer. Study context: Tumors carried a median 1.5 non-synonymous mutations per megabase.

The CDR3 has 14 amino acids. V was clipped by 9 bases and J by 7 bases, with 19 bases between them. Germline V gene lookup returns CDR1 SGHRS and CDR2 YFSETQ. The source is a person aged 25 to 80 with non-small cell lung cancer. The material sequenced was tumor tissue, taken at baseline. The chain uses TRBV5-1 and TRBJ2-2, with D possibly called TRBD1 or TRBD2 (5 bases each). CDR3 coding DNA: TGCGCCACCGCCGCCGGGACCCTGGGCGGGGAGCTGTTTTTT. Translation gives CATAAGTLGGELFF. The full variable domain, its missing parts supplied by reference TRBV5-1 and TRBJ2-2, is KAGVTQTPRYLIKTRGQQVTLSCSPISGHRSVSWYQQTPGQGLQFLFEYFSETQRNKGNFPGRFSGRQFSNSRSEMNVSTLELGDSALYLCATAAGTLGGELFFGEGSRLTVL.